Sequencing of this T cell receptor (beta chain) was carried out in a study of T-cell memory formation after mild COVID-19. Across the study: Among the donors, TCR clusters were largely specific to each donor.

Using constant-segment primers, 5'RACE produced TCR alpha and TCR beta cDNA libraries carrying sample barcodes and UMIs. MiXCR, applied by TCRdb to the 5' RACE reads, yields one record per CDR3 protein. The sample holds approximately 250,000 distinct CDR3 sequences; over 15% are singletons and the top ten take 2.1%. Concerning this clonotype: The antigen remains undetermined.

Study outcomes and limitations: Pre-infection memory contained some responding clones, which suggested that cross-reactive memory had joined. Contracting clones localized mainly to CM and EM when CD4+ and mainly to EMRA when CD8+.

The sequenced sample was PBMCs or a T cell subset sorted from them (not recorded which). The source is an adult woman who had mild COVID-19 (a few samples of this study predate the infection). Cell type and time point are not known.

The CDR3 here is CASHPNRGYEQYF. The CDR3 DNA reads as TGTGCCAGCCATCCCAACAGGGGCTACGAGCAGTACTTC. The chain couples TRBV2 to TRBJ2-7; 7 nucleotides align to TRBD1. Trimming removed 8 bases from V and 3 bases from J; junction bases left unmatched: 7. The CDR3 loop spans 13 amino acids. Looked up from germline, CDR1 is SNHLY and CDR2 is FYNNEI.